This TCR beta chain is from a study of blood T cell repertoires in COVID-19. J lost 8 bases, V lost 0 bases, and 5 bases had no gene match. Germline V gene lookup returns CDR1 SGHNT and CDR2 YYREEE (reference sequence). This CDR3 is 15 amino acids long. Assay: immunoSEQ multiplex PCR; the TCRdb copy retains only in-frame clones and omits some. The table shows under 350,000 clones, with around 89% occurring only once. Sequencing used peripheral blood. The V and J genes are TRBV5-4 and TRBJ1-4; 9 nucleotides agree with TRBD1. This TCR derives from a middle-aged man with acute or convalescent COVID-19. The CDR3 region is CASSLGTGAREKLFF. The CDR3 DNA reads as TGTGCCAGCAGCTTGGGGACAGGGGCGCGGGAAAAACTGTTTTTT.